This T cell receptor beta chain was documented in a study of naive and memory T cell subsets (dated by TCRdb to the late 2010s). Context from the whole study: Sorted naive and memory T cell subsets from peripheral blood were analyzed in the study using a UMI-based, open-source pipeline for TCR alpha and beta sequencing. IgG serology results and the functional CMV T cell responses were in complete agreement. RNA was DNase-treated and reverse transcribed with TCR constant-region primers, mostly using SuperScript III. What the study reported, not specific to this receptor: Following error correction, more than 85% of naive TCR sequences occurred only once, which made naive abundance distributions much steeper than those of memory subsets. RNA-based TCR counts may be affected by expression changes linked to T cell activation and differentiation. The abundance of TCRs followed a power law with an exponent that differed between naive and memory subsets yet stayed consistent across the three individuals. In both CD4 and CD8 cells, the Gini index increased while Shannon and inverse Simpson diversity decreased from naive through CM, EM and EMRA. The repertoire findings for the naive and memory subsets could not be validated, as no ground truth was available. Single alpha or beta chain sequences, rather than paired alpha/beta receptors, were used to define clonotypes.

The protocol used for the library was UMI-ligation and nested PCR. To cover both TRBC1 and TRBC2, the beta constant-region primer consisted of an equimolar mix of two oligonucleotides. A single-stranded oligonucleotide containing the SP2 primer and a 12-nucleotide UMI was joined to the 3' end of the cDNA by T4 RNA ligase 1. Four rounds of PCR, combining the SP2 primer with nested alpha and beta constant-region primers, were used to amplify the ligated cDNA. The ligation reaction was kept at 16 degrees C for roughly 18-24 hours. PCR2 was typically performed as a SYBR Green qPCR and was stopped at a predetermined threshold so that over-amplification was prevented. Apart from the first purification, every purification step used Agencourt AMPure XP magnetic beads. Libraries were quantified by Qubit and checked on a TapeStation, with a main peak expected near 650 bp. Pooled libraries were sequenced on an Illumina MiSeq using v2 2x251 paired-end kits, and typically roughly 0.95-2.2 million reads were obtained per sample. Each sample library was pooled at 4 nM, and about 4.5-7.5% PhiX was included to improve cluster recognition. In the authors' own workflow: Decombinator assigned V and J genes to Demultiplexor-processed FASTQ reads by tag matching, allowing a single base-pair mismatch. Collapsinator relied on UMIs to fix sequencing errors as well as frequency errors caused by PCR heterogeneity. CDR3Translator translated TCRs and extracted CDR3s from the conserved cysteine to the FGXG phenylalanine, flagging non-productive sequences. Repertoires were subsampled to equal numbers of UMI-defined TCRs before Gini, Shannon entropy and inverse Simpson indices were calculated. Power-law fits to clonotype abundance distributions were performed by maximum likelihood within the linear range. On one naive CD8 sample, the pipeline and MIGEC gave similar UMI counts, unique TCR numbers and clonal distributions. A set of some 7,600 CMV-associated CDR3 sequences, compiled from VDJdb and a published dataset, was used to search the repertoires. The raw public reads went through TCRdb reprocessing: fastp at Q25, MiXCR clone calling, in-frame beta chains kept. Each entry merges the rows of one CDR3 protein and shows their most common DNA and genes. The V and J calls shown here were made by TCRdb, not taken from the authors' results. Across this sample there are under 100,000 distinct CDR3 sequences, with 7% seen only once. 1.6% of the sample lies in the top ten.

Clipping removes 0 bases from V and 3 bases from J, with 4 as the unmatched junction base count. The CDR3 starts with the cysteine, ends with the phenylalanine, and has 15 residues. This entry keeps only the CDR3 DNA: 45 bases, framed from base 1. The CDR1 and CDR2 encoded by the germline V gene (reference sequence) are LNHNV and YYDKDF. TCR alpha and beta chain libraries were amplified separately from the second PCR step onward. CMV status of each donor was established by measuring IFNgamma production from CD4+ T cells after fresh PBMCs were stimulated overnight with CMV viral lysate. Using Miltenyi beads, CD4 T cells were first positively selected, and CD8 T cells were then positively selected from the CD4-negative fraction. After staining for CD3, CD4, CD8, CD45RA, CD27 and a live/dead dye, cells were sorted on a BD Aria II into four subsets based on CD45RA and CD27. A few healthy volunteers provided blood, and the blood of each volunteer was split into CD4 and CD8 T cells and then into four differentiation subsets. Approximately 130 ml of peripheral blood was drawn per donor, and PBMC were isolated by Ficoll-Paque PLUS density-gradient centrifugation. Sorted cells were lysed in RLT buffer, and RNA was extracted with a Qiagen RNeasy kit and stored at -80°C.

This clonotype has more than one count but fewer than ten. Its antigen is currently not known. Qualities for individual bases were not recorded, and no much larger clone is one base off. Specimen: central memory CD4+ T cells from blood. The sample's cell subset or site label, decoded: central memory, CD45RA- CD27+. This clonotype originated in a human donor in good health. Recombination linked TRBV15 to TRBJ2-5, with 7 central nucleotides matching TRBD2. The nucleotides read TGTGCCACCAGCAGAGATCGTGCGGGGGAAGAGACCCAGTACTTC. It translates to CATSRDRAGEETQYF.